Listed below are T cell receptor beta chains from one sample, sequenced in a study of radiotherapy plus CTLA-4 blockade in lung cancer. Only in-frame clones appear in the TCRdb table, and some are missing; sequencing was by immunoSEQ multiplex PCR. This sample carries about 73,000 clones, 87% of them seen once, and the ten largest clones take less than 45%. The sequencing here drew on peripheral blood, taken from a patient treated with radiotherapy plus ipilimumab. These TCRs come from a human donor with non-small cell lung cancer that progressed on radiotherapy plus ipilimumab. CDR3s leave out the opening cysteine and the closing phenylalanine or tryptophan. The D gene is left open where the match is weak. Size is omitted from some rows. Given values are once, few, many or a class for expanded clones.

CDR3aa | abundance | v_gene | d_gene
AVRPGLSTDTQY | - | TRBV10-3 | -
ASSYIGASGNTIY | few | TRBV6-5 | -
ASSLPLTGSQPQH | few | TRBV28 | -
ASSLRDGNEKLF | once | TRBV7-8 | -
ASGGPTDTQY | - | TRBV2 | -
ASSTDLGQPQH | - | TRBV27 | -
SARGGGSNQPQH | - | TRBV29-1 | -
ASSPLSGNTIY | - | TRBV18 | -
ASSLMGGYTDTQY | - | TRBV28 | -
ASSWTDTQY | - | TRBV2 | -
ASSLALQAGNTIY | - | TRBV5-1 | -
ATKVSSYEQY | - | TRBV10-2 | -
ASSSQGVSNEQF | once | TRBV28 | TRBD1
ASKTLTSVGYEQY | once | TRBV27 | TRBD2
ASSRGRSYNEQF | - | TRBV6-5 | -
ASIREGAPQH | - | TRBV6-1 | -
ASSELSGSYEQY | - | TRBV10-2 | -
ASSWDRWTQY | - | TRBV6-6 | TRBD1
AWSSGSDQN | - | TRBV30 | -
ASSSDYNTDTQY | once | TRBV6-5 | -
ASSRTSDGLNEQF | - | TRBV18 | TRBD2
ASSLYTGRVQPQH | - | TRBV28 | -
ASSPPRGPLH | - | TRBV28 | -
ASSGRNMNTEAF | - | TRBV9 | -
ASSNPGRVNQPQH | - | TRBV5-1 | -
ARLGTGDRNFQETQY | once | TRBV25-1 | TRBD1
ASSEEGYSNQPQH | - | TRBV2 | -
ASSRQGSNQPQH | - | TRBV27 | TRBD1